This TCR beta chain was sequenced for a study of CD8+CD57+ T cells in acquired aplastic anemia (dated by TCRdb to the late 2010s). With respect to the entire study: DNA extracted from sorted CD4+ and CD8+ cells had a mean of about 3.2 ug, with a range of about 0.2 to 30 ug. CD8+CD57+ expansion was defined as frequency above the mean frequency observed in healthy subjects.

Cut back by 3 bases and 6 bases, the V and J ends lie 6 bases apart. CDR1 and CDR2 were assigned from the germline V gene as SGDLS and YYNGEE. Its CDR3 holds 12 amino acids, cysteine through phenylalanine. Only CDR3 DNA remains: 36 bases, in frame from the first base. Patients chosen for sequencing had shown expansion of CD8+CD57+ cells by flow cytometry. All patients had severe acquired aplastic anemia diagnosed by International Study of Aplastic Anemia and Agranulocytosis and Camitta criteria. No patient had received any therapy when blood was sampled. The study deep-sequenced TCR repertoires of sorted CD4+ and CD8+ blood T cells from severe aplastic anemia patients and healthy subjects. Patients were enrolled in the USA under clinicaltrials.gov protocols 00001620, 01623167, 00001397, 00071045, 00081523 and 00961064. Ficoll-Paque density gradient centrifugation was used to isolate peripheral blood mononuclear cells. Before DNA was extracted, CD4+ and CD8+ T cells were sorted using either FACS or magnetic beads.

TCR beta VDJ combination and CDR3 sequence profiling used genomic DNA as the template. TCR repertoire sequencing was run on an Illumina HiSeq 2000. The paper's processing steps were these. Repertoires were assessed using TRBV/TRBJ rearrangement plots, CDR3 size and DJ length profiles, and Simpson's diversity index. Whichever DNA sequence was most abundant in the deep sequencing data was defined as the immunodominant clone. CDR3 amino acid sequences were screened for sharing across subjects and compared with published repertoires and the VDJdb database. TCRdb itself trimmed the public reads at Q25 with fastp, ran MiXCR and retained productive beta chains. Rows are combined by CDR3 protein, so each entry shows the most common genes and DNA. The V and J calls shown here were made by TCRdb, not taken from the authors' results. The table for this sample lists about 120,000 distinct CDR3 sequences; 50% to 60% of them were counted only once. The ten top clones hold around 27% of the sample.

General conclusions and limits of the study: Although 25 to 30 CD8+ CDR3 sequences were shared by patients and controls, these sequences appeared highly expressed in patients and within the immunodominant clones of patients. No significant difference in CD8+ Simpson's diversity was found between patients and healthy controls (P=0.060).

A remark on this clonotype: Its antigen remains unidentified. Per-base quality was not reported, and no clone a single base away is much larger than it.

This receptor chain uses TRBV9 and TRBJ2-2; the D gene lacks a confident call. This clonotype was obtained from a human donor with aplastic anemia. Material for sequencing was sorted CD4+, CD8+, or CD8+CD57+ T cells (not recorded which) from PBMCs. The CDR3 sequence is CASSDHPGELFF. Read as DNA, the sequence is TGTGCCAGCAGCGACCACCCCGGGGAGCTGTTTTTT.